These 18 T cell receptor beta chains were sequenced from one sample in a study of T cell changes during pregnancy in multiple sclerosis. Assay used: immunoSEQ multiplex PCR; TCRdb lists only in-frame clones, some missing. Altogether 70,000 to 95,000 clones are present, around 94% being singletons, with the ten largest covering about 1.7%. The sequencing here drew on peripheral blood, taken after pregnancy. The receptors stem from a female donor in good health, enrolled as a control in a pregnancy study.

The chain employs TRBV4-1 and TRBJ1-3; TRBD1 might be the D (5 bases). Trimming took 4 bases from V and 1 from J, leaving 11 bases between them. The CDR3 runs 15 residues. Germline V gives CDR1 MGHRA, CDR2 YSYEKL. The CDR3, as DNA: TGCGCCAGCAGCCCGACAGTCTTGTCTGGAAACACCATATATTTT. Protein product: CASSPTVLSGNTIYF.

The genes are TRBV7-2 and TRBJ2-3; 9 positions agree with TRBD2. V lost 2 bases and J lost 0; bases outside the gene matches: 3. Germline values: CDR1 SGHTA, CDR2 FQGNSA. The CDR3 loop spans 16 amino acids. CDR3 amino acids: CASSLTGTSSTDTQYF. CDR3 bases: TGTGCCAGCAGCTTAACCGGGACTAGCAGCACAGATACGCAGTATTTT.

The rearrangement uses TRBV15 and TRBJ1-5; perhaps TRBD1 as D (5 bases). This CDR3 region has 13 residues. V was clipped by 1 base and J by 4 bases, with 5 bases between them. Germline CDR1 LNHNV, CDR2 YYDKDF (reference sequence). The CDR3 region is CATSRAGNQPQHF. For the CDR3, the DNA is TGTGCCACCAGCAGAGCAGGGAATCAGCCCCAGCATTTT.

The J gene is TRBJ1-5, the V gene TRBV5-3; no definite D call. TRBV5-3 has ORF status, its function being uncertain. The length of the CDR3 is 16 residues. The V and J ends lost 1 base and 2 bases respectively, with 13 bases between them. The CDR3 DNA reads TGTGCCAGAAGCTTGCCGGTAATACTTGGCAATCAGCCCCAGCATTTT. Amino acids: CARSLPVILGNQPQHF.

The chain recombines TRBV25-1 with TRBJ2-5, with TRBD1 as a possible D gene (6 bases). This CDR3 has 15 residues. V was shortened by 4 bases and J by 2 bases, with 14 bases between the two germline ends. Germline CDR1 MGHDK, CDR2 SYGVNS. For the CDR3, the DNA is TGTGCCAGCAGTGCCGCAGGGGCCGCACAAGAGACCCAGTACTTC. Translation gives CASSAAGAAQETQYF. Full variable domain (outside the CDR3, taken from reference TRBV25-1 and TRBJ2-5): EADIYQTPRYLVIGTGKKITLECSQTMGHDKMYWYQQDPGMELHLIHYSYGVNSTEKGDLSSESTVSRIRTEHFPLTLESARPSHTSQYLCASSAAGAAQETQYFGPGTRLLVL.

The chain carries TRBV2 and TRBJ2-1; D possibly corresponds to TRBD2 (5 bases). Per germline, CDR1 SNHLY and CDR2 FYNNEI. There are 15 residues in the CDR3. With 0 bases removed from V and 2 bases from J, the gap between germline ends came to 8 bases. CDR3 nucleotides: TGTGCCAGCAGTGAAGCGCCTAGCCCCTACAATGAGCAGTTCTTC. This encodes CASSEAPSPYNEQFF. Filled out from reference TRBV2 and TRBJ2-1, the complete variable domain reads EPEVTQTPSHQVTQMGQEVILRCVPISNHLYFYWYRQILGQKVEFLVSFYNNEISEKSEIFDDQFSVERPDGSNFTLKIRSTKLEDSAMYFCASSEAPSPYNEQFFGPGTRLTVL.

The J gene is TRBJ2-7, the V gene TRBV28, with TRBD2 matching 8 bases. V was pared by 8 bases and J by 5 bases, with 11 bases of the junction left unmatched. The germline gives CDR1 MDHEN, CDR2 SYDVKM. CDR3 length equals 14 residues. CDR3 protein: CASGLASLQHEQYF. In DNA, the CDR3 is TGTGCCAGCGGACTAGCTTCTCTACAGCACGAGCAGTACTTC. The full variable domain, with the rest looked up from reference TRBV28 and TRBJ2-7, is DVKVTQSSRYLVKRTGEKVFLECVQDMDHENMFWYRQDPGLGLRLIYFSYDVKMKEKGDIPEGYSVSREKKERFSLILESASTNQTSMYLCASGLASLQHEQYFGPGTRLTVT.

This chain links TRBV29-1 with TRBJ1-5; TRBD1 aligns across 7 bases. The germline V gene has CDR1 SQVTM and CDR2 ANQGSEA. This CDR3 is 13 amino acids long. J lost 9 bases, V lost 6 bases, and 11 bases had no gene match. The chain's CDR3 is CSVKDRTIGPQHF. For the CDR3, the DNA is TGCAGCGTGAAGGACAGGACAATTGGGCCCCAGCATTTT.

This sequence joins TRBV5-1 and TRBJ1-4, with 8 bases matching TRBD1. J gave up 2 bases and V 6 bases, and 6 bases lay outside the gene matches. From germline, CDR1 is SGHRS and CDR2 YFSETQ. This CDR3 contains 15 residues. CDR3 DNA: TGCGCCAGCACACACCGGACAGGGACTAATGAAAAACTGTTTTTT. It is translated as CASTHRTGTNEKLFF.

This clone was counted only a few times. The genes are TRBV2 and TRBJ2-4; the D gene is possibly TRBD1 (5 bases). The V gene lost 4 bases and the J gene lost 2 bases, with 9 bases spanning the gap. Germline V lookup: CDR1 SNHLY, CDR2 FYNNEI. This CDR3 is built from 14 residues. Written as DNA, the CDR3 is TGTGCCAGCAGTGTAAGGGGTCCCAAAAACATTCAGTACTTC. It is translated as CASSVRGPKNIQYF. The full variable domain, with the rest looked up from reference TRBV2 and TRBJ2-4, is EPEVTQTPSHQVTQMGQEVILRCVPISNHLYFYWYRQILGQKVEFLVSFYNNEISEKSEIFDDQFSVERPDGSNFTLKIRSTKLEDSAMYFCASSVRGPKNIQYFGAGTRLSVL.

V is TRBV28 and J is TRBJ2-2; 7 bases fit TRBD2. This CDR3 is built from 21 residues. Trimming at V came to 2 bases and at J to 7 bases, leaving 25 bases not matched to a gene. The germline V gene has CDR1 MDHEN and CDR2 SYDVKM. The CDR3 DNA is TGTGCCAGCAGTTTACCGCCCTTGCAGGGTTTGCGGGAGCGTCGGGGCGGGGAGCTGTTTTTT. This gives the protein CASSLPPLQGLRERRGGELFF.

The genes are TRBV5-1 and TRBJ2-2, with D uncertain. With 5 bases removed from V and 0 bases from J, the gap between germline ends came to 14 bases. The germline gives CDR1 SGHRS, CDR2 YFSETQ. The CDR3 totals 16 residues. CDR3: CASRQYGRSNTGELFF. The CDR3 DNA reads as TGCGCCAGCAGGCAATATGGGCGATCGAACACCGGGGAGCTGTTTTTT.

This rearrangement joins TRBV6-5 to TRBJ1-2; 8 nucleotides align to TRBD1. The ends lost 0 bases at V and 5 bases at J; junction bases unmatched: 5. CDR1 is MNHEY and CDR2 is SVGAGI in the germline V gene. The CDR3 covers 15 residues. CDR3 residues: CASSYSTGARYGYTF. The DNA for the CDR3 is TGTGCCAGCAGTTACTCGACAGGGGCGAGGTATGGCTACACCTTC.

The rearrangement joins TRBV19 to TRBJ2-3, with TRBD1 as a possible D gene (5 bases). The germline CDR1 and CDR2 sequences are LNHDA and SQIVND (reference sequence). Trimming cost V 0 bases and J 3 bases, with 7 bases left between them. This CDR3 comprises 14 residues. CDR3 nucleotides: TGTGCCAGTAGTATAGATGGGGCGACAGATACGCAGTATTTT. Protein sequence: CASSIDGATDTQYF.

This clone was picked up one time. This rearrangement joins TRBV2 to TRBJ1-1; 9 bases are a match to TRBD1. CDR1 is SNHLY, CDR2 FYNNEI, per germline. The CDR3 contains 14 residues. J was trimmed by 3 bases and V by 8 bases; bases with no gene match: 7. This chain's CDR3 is CASGRDRDDTEAFF. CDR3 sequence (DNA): TGTGCCAGCGGGCGGGACAGGGATGACACTGAAGCTTTCTTT.

CDR3 in amino acids: CASSYSPAAYEQYF. In DNA, the CDR3 is TGTGCCAGCAGTTACTCCCCAGCGGCCTACGAGCAGTACTTC. The V gene is TRBV6-5, the J gene TRBJ2-7; weak D call: TRBD2 (5 bases). This CDR3 has 14 amino acids. Trimming shortened V by 0 bases and J by 2 bases, and 8 bases separated the two germline ends. The germline V gene encodes CDR1 MNHEY and CDR2 SVGAGI.

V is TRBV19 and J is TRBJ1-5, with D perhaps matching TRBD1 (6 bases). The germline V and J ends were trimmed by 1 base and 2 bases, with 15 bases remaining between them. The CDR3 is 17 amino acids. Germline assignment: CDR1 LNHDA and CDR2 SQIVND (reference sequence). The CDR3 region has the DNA TGTGCCAGTAGTATAGCAGGGGCCCCAAAGGGCAATCAGCCCCAGCATTTT. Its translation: CASSIAGAPKGNQPQHF.

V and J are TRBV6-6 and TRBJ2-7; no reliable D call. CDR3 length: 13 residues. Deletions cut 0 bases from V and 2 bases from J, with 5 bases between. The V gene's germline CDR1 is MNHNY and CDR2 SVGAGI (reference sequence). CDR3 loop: CASSYSRAYEQYF. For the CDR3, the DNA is TGTGCCAGCAGTTACTCGAGAGCCTACGAGCAGTACTTC.